What follows is one TCR beta chain and its context. Its matching antigen is unknown. At one boundary the junction diverges from the germline segment, which might be a read error. The source of the sample is a study of CD8 T cells in ankylosing spondylitis. Whole-study results and caveats: Matched ankylosing spondylitis synovial fluid reportedly contained a significantly enriched population of disease-linked clones.

In TCRdb, the 5' RACE reads were re-called with MiXCR into one record per CDR3 protein. The data hold 180,000 or so distinct CDR3 sequences, with about 9.9% observed a single time. This receptor was taken from a male donor with ankylosing spondylitis or in good health (not recorded which). The sequenced material came from blood, either unsorted or a sorted T cell fraction (not recorded which).

CDR3 sequence reads: CGVARDRGLYGYTF. The CDR3 DNA is TGCGGCGTTGCCCGGGACAGGGGGCTCTATGGCTACACCTTC. V and J are TRBV29-1 and TRBJ1-2; 12 nucleotides agree with TRBD1. The CDR3 is 14 residues long. The germline V gene has CDR1 SQVTM and CDR2 ANQGSEA.